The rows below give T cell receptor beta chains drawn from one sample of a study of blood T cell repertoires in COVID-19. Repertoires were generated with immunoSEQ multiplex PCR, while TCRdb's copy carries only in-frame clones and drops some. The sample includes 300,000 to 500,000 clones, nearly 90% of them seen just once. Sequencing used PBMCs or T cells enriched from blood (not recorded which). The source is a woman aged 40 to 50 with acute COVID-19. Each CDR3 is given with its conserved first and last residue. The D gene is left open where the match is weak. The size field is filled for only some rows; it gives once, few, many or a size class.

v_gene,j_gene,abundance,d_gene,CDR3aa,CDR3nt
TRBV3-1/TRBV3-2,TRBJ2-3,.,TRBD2,CASRPGLAPSDTQYF,TGTGCCAGTAGGCCGGGACTAGCCCCATCAGATACGCAGTATTTT
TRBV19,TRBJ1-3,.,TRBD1,CASSPWTGEGNTIYF,TGTGCCAGTAGTCCCTGGACAGGAGAAGGAAACACCATATATTTT
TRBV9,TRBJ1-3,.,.,CASSASGRNTIYF,TGTGCCAGCAGCGCGTCGGGAAGAAACACCATATATTTT
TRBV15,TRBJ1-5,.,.,CATSRDWRSGGDQPQHF,TGTGCCACCAGCAGAGATTGGAGGTCCGGCGGTGATCAGCCCCAGCATTTT
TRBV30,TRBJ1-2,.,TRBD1,CAWNIQGAGGYTF,TGTGCCTGGAATATACAGGGGGCAGGTGGCTACACCTTC
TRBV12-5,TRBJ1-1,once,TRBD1,CASGSRGRTEAFF,TGTGCTAGTGGTTCCAGGGGGCGCACTGAAGCTTTCTTT
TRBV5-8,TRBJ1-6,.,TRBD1,CASSRDRVSPLHF,TGTGCCAGCAGCCGTGACAGGGTTTCACCCCTCCACTTT
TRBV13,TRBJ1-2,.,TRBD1,CASSLGRTGGSDGYTF,TGTGCCAGCAGCTTAGGCCGGACAGGGGGAAGTGATGGCTACACCTTC
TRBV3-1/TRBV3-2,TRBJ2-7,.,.,CASSRGGRPNEQYF,TGTGCCAGCAGCCGCGGGGGCCGACCCAACGAGCAGTACTTC
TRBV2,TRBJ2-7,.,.,CASSALQGFEYEQYF,TGTGCCAGCAGTGCGCTCCAGGGCTTTGAGTACGAGCAGTACTTC
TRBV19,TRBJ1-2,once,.,CASSMANGNYGYTF,TGTGCCAGTAGTATGGCCAACGGGAACTATGGCTACACCTTC
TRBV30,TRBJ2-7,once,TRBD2,CAWSDIAGGLYEQYF,TGTGCCTGGAGCGACATAGCGGGGGGGCTCTACGAGCAGTACTTC
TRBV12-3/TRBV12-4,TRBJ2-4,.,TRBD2,CASSRTSGELQYF,TGTGCCAGCAGTCGGACTAGCGGCGAGCTTCAGTACTTC
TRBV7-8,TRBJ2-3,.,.,CASSLAIRGADTQYF,TGTGCCAGCAGCTTAGCTATCAGGGGGGCAGATACGCAGTATTTT
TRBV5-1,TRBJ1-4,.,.,CASSQTMVGANEKLFF,TGCGCCAGCAGCCAAACGATGGTGGGAGCTAATGAAAAACTGTTTTTT
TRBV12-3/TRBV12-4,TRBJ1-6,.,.,CASSRGVSPLHF,TGTGCCAGCAGTCGGGGGGTTTCACCCCTCCACTTT
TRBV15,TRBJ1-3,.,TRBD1,CATSTPTGEVGNTIYF,TGTGCCACCAGCACGCCGACAGGGGAGGTTGGAAACACCATATATTTT
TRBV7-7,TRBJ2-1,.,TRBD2,CASSLASGGPNEQFF,TGTGCCAGCAGCTTAGCGTCGGGGGGGCCCAATGAGCAGTTCTTC
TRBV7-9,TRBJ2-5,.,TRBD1,CASSAGTEQETQYF,TGTGCCAGCAGCGCCGGGACAGAACAAGAGACCCAGTACTTC
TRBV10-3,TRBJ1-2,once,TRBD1,CAISATSGQGLYGYTF,TGTGCCATCAGTGCTACCTCAGGACAGGGCCTATATGGCTACACCTTC
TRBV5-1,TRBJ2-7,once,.,CASSLGAGLYEQYF,TGCGCCAGCAGCTTGGGAGCGGGTCTCTACGAGCAGTACTTC
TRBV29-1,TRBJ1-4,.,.,CSVAGHSEKLFF,TGCAGCGTTGCAGGACACTCTGAAAAACTGTTTTTT
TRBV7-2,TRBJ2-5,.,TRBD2,CASSPGTSGNQETQYF,TGTGCCAGCAGCCCAGGGACTAGCGGGAATCAAGAGACCCAGTACTTC
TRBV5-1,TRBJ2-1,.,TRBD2,CASSLSPSGGAYNEQFF,TGCGCCAGCAGCTTGTCCCCCAGCGGGGGTGCGTACAATGAGCAGTTCTTC
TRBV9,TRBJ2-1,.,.,CASSDDPERGSSYNEQFF,TGTGCCAGCAGCGACGACCCGGAACGGGGGAGCTCCTACAATGAGCAGTTCTTC
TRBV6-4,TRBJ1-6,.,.,CASRASPLHF,TGTGCCAGCAGGGCTTCACCCCTCCACTTT
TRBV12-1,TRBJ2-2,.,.,CASGGRTGELFF,TGTGCCAGCGGGGGGAGGACCGGGGAGCTGTTTTTT
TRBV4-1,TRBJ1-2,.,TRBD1,CASSQVPGQGSGGYTF,TGCGCCAGCAGCCAAGTTCCGGGACAGGGGTCCGGTGGCTACACCTTC
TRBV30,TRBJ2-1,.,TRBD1,CAWRKDRHYNEQFF,TGTGCCTGGAGGAAGGACAGGCACTACAATGAGCAGTTCTTC
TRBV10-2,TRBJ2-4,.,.,CASSPLNIQYF,TGCGCCAGCAGTCCCCTAAACATTCAGTACTTC
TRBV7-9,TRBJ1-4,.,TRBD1,CASSRTGYNEKLFF,TGTGCCAGCAGCAGGACAGGATATAATGAAAAACTGTTTTTT
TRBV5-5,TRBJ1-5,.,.,CASSLGGAAQPQHF,TGTGCCAGCAGCTTAGGGGGGGCTGCGCAGCCCCAGCATTTT
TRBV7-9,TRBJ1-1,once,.,CASSSVPDRKAFF,TGTGCCAGCAGCTCCGTGCCGGACAGAAAAGCTTTCTTT
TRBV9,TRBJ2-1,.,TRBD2,CASSRLAGGNNEQFF,TGTGCCAGCAGCCGCCTAGCGGGGGGGAACAATGAGCAGTTCTTC
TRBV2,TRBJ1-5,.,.,CASSERGQPQHF,TGTGCCAGCAGTGAAAGGGGGCAGCCCCAGCATTTT
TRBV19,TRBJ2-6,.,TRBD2,CASRPGGSGANVLTF,TGTGCCAGTAGACCGGGGGGCTCTGGGGCCAACGTCCTGACTTTC
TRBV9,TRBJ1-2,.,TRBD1,CASSVDRGSYGYTF,TGTGCCAGCAGCGTAGACAGGGGATCTTATGGCTACACCTTC
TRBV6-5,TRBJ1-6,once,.,CASSREGGGNSPLHF,TGTGCCAGCAGCCGAGAGGGGGGGGGAAATTCACCCCTCCACTTT
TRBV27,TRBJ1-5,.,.,CASSLSAGMQPQHF,TGTGCCAGCAGTTTAAGCGCAGGGATGCAGCCCCAGCATTTT
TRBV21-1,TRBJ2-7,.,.,CASSKEVGGSDEQYF,TGTGCCAGCAGCAAAGAAGTAGGAGGGAGCGACGAGCAGTACTTC
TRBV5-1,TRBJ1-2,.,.,CASSLTGGSNYGYTF,TGCGCCAGCAGCCTAACCGGCGGATCTAACTATGGCTACACCTTC
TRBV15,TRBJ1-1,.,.,CATSRDRAGNTEAFF,TGTGCCACCAGCAGAGATAGGGCGGGGAACACTGAAGCTTTCTTT
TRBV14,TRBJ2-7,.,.,CASSQARYEQYF,TGTGCCAGCAGCCAAGCGAGGTACGAGCAGTACTTC
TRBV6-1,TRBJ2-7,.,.,CASSDRGQSSYEQYF,TGTGCCAGCAGTGATAGGGGACAAAGCTCCTACGAGCAGTACTTC
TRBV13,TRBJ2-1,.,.,CASSEGHSYNEQFF,TGTGCCAGCAGCGAGGGACACTCCTACAATGAGCAGTTCTTC
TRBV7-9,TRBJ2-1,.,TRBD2,CASSVLAGNEQFF,TGTGCCAGCAGCGTCCTAGCGGGCAATGAGCAGTTCTTC
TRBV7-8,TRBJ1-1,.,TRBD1,CASSQWTGDTEAFF,TGTGCCAGCAGCCAATGGACAGGAGACACTGAAGCTTTCTTT
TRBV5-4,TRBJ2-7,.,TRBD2,CASSFWLAGAYEQYF,TGTGCCAGCAGCTTCTGGCTAGCGGGGGCCTACGAGCAGTACTTC
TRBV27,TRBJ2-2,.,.,CASIFAEQVNTGELFF,TGTGCCAGCATTTTCGCTGAGCAGGTGAACACCGGGGAGCTGTTTTTT
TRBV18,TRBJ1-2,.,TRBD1,CASSPRTGGDSGYTF,TGTGCCAGCTCACCGAGGACAGGGGGCGATTCTGGCTACACCTTC
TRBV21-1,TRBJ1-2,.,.,CASSKVGMTGHINYGYTF,TGTGCCAGCAGCAAAGTTGGTATGACAGGCCATATTAACTATGGCTACACCTTC
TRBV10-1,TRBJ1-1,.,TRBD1,CAIPDRDTEAFF,TGCGCCATCCCGGACAGGGACACTGAAGCTTTCTTT
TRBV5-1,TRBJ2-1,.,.,CASSWAPSNEQFF,TGCGCCAGCAGCTGGGCGCCAAGCAATGAGCAGTTCTTC
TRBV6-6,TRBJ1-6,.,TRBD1,CASSYTGTGNSPLHF,TGTGCCAGCAGTTATACCGGGACAGGGAATTCACCCCTCCACTTT
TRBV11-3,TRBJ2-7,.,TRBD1,CASSLGPGGMGYEQYF,TGTGCCAGCAGCTTAGGGCCAGGGGGAATGGGGTACGAGCAGTACTTC
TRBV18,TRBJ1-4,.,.,CASSPVRGAQIVEKLFF,TGTGCCAGCTCACCAGTCCGGGGGGCGCAAATTGTGGAAAAACTGTTTTTT
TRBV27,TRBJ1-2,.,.,CASSLTGVYGYTF,TGTGCCAGCAGTTTGACAGGAGTCTATGGCTACACCTTC
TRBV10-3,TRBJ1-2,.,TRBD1,CAISDRDRGANGYTF,TGTGCCATCAGTGACCGGGACAGGGGGGCTAACGGCTACACCTTC
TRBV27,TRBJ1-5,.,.,CASSLQGRSNQPQHF,TGTGCCAGCAGCCTACAGGGTCGTAGCAATCAGCCCCAGCATTTT